This T cell receptor beta chain was documented in a study of blood T cell repertoires in COVID-19. Study in general: T cells, B-cell-depleted T cells, or PBMCs supplied cDNA or gDNA.

Sequenced by immunoSEQ multiplex PCR; TCRdb stores in-frame clones only, minus some. The sample includes under 150,000 clones, about 80% of them seen just once. This clone was observed a single time. Trimming cost V 2 bases and J 5 bases, with 12 bases left between them. CDR1 SGHDN and CDR2 FVKESK come from the germline V gene. The CDR3 is 15 residues long. This chain uses TRBV14 with TRBJ1-4; D gene uncertain. The source of this sequence is a man in his forties or fifties with active or convalescent COVID-19. The sample consisted of peripheral blood. This CDR3 reads CASSQFAGFNEKLFF. CDR3 coding DNA: TGTGCCAGCAGCCAATTCGCAGGATTCAATGAAAAACTGTTTTTT.